This TCR beta chain originates from a study of control samples from healthy donors and cancer patients. Germline V gene lookup returns CDR1 LGHDT and CDR2 YNNKEL (reference sequence). V was shortened by 1 base and J by 8 bases, with 6 bases between the two germline ends. The CDR3 is made up of 12 amino acids. The assay was immunoSEQ multiplex PCR, and TCRdb's table has in-frame clones only and misses some. The top ten clones hold about 8% of a sample with 13,000 or so clones, approximately 77% of them seen once. The receptor's source is a male donor with melanoma. This chain connects TRBV3-1 (or the pseudogene TRBV3-2) to TRBJ2-1, with D uncertain. The source material was formalin-fixed, paraffin-embedded tissue. For the CDR3, the DNA is TGTGCCAGCAGCCAAGCCGTACATGAGCAGTTCTTC. Protein sequence: CASSQAVHEQFF.